This entry lists 16 T cell receptor beta chains sequenced from one sample in a study of OX40 agonist ivuxolimab in advanced cancers. Assay used: immunoSEQ multiplex PCR; TCRdb lists only in-frame clones, some missing. The sample yields around 68,000 clones, about 91% seen once. Sequenced material: CD4+ or CD8+ T cells sorted from blood, taken in a trial of the OX40 agonist ivuxolimab. The receptors shown here come from an adult with an advanced solid tumor such as melanoma, head and neck, liver or kidney cancer.

This chain links TRBV6-5 with TRBJ2-3; D gene uncertain. Trimming removed 4 bases at V and 2 bases at J, with 1 base between. CDR3 size: 11 residues. Germline V CDR1 and CDR2: MNHEY, SVGAGI. CDR3 sequence: CASSSTDTQYF. The CDR3, as DNA: TGTGCCAGCAGTTCCACAGATACGCAGTATTTT.

This clone was seen a few times. The J gene is TRBJ2-3, the V gene TRBV5-4, with a weak D call TRBD2 (6 bases). The V and J ends lost 4 bases and 8 bases respectively, with 14 bases between them. In germline, CDR1 is SGHNT, CDR2 YYREEE (reference sequence). The CDR3 loop spans 13 amino acids. The CDR3 bases are TGTGCCAGCAGCACGGAGGGGATAGGTACGCAGTATTTT. Encoded protein: CASSTEGIGTQYF. Filled out from reference TRBV5-4 and TRBJ2-3, the complete variable domain reads ETGVTQSPTHLIKTRGQQVTLRCSSQSGHNTVSWYQQALGQGPQFIFQYYREEENGRGNFPPRFSGLQFPNYSSELNVNALELDDSALYLCASSTEGIGTQYFGPGTRLTVL.

J is TRBJ1-4 and V is TRBV11-2; 8 nucleotides agree with TRBD1. V was clipped by 3 bases and J by 2 bases; unmatched bases: 2. The CDR3 covers 15 residues. Germline V gives CDR1 SGHAT, CDR2 FQNNGV. The CDR3 sequence is CASSFRGLTNEKLFF. The CDR3 DNA follows: TGTGCCAGCAGCTTCAGGGGGCTGACTAATGAAAAACTGTTTTTT. The full variable domain, in which reference TRBV11-2 and TRBJ1-4 provide the parts outside the CDR3, is EAGVAQSPRYKIIEKRQSVAFWCNPISGHATLYWYQQILGQGPKLLIQFQNNGVVDDSQLPKDRFSAERLKGVDSTLKIQPAKLEDSAVYLCASSFRGLTNEKLFFGSGTQLSVL.

CDR3 nucleotide sequence: TGCGCCAGCAGCCTCCGGGACACCTCCACCTCTGGGGCCAACGTCCTGACTTTC. As protein: CASSLRDTSTSGANVLTF. The rearrangement links TRBV5-1 to TRBJ2-6; D might be TRBD1 (6 bases). From germline, CDR1 is SGHRS and CDR2 YFSETQ. V shed 4 bases and J shed 0 bases, with 17 bases lying between them. The CDR3 runs to 18 residues. Drawing the rest from reference TRBV5-1 and TRBJ2-6, the complete variable domain is KAGVTQTPRYLIKTRGQQVTLSCSPISGHRSVSWYQQTPGQGLQFLFEYFSETQRNKGNFPGRFSGRQFSNSRSEMNVSTLELGDSALYLCASSLRDTSTSGANVLTFGAGSRLTVL.

The J gene is TRBJ1-2, the V gene TRBV6-5; D gene uncertain. Germline CDR1 and CDR2: MNHEY and SVGAGI. Trimming shortened V by 5 bases and J by 0 bases, and 1 base separated the two germline ends. The CDR3 loop spans 11 amino acids. CDR3 amino acids: CASSANYGYTF. The CDR3 coding sequence is TGTGCCAGCAGTGCTAACTATGGCTACACCTTC.

The chain has TRBV5-1 and TRBJ2-5; 7 positions agree with TRBD2. V dropped 3 bases and J dropped 2; count of bases not matched to a gene: 7. This CDR3 region has 15 residues. Germline V gene lookup returns CDR1 SGHRS and CDR2 YFSETQ. The CDR3 spells CASSSPWREQETQYF. CDR3 DNA sequence: TGCGCCAGCAGCTCCCCTTGGCGGGAGCAAGAGACCCAGTACTTC.

The V call is TRBV4-2, the J call TRBJ2-3; 15 nucleotides line up with TRBD2. The CDR3 totals 20 residues. V was clipped by 4 bases and J by 1 base; unmatched bases: 12. The germline CDR1 and CDR2 sequences are LGHNA and YNFKEQ. CDR3 region: CASSPTPGLAGGAGTDTQYF. The CDR3 region has the DNA TGTGCCAGCAGCCCTACCCCGGGACTAGCGGGAGGAGCCGGCACAGATACGCAGTATTTT.

This clone was observed a few times. The genes are TRBV15 and TRBJ1-5; D gene unclear. Germline CDR1 and CDR2: LNHNV and YYDKDF (reference sequence). V lost 8 bases and J lost 3, with 11 bases in between. This CDR3 spans 13 amino acids. CDR3 in amino acids: CATVQAYNQPQHF. DNA of the CDR3: TGTGCCACCGTCCAGGCTTACAATCAGCCCCAGCATTTT. The full variable domain, in which reference TRBV15 and TRBJ1-5 provide the parts outside the CDR3, is DAMVIQNPRYQVTQFGKPVTLSCSQTLNHNVMYWYQQKSSQAPKLLFHYYDKDFNNEADTPDNFQSRRPNTSFCFLDIRSPGLGDTAMYLCATVQAYNQPQHFGDGTRLSIL.

The V gene is TRBV19, the J gene TRBJ1-1; a possible D gene is TRBD1 (6 bases). With 2 bases removed from V and 0 bases from J, the gap between germline ends came to 10 bases. The CDR3 is 15 amino acids. Germline CDR1 is LNHDA and CDR2 is SQIVND (reference sequence). CDR3: CASSIFGTMNTEAFF. The CDR3 region has the DNA TGTGCCAGTAGTATATTTGGGACAATGAACACTGAAGCTTTCTTT.

The rearrangement uses TRBV6-5 and TRBJ1-3, with 7 bases identical to TRBD1. The CDR3 is made up of 13 amino acids. Germline lookup yields CDR1 MNHEY and CDR2 SVGAGI. V shed 11 bases, J shed 0 bases, and the junction held 4 bases outside the gene matches. CDR3 region: CAGYRGSGNTIYF. DNA for the CDR3: TGTGCCGGTTACAGGGGCTCTGGAAACACCATATATTTT.

The rearrangement links TRBV15 to TRBJ2-2; TRBD1 or TRBD2 may be the D gene (5 bases each). Germline loops: CDR1 LNHNV, CDR2 YYDKDF (reference sequence). CDR3 length equals 18 residues. V gave up 0 bases and J gave up 7 bases, with 21 bases separating them. The CDR3 bases are TGTGCCACCAGCAGAGATCTCCAACACAGGTTGGGGAGCGGGGAGCTGTTTTTT. Protein: CATSRDLQHRLGSGELFF.

The chain uses TRBV19 and TRBJ2-2; 7 bases map to TRBD2. Trimming at V came to 2 bases and at J to 5 bases, leaving 5 bases not matched to a gene. This CDR3 spans 15 amino acids. Germline values: CDR1 LNHDA, CDR2 SQIVND (reference sequence). Here the CDR3 reads CASSISSGATGELFF. CDR3 sequence (DNA): TGTGCCAGTAGTATATCAAGCGGGGCGACCGGGGAGCTGTTTTTT.

The chain is built from TRBV5-4 and TRBJ1-2; 8 bases line up with TRBD1. The junction had 1 base not matched to a gene; V was cut back by 3 bases and J by 3 bases. Germline loops: CDR1 SGHNT, CDR2 YYREEE (reference sequence). The CDR3 runs to 13 residues. This chain's CDR3 is CASSSTGDYGYTF. The CDR3 DNA follows: TGTGCCAGCAGCTCGACAGGGGACTATGGCTACACCTTC.

The rearrangement uses TRBV6-1 and TRBJ1-5, with a possible D match to TRBD1 (6 bases). The CDR3 consists of 19 residues. Trimming removed 2 bases at V and 6 bases at J, with 26 bases between. In germline, CDR1 is MNHNS, CDR2 SASEGT. The CDR3 loop is CASSEHSPRDTLAGQPQHF. The CDR3 bases are TGTGCCAGCAGTGAACACTCTCCCCGGGACACCCTTGCGGGTCAGCCCCAGCATTTT.

The chain carries TRBV5-1 and TRBJ2-7, with D perhaps TRBD2 (6 bases). Trimming took 4 bases from V and 2 from J, leaving 10 bases between them. The CDR3 runs to 13 residues. Germline CDR1 SGHRS, CDR2 YFSETQ. The CDR3 DNA is TGCGCCAGCAGCCGGGAGAATGCCTACGAGCAGTACTTC. Translation: CASSRENAYEQYF.

The table lists this clone with a count of one. J is TRBJ2-7 and V is TRBV5-5; D is ambiguous. Trimming removed 5 bases at V and 6 bases at J, with 12 bases between. CDR1 is SGHKS and CDR2 is YYEKEE in the germline V gene (reference sequence). The CDR3 sequence is 12 residues long. The CDR3 here is CASSPEQFEQYF. Written as DNA, the CDR3 is TGTGCCAGCAGTCCAGAACAGTTCGAGCAGTACTTC.